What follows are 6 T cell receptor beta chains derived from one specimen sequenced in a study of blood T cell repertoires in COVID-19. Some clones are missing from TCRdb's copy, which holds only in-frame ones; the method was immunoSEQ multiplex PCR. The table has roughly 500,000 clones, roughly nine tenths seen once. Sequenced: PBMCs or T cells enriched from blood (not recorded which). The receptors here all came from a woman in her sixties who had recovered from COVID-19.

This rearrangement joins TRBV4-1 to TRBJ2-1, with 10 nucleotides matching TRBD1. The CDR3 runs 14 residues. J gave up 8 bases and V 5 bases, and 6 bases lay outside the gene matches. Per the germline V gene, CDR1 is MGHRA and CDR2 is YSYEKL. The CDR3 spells CASSYRTGGYEQFF. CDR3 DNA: TGCGCCAGCAGCTACAGGACAGGGGGATATGAGCAGTTCTTC.

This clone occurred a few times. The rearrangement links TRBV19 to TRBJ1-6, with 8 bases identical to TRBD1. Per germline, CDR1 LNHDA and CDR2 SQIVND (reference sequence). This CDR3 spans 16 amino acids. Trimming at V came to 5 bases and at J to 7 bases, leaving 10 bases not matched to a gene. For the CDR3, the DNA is TGTGCCAGTAGTGTCCGCCCGACAGGGGAAAATTCACCCCTCCACTTT. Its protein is CASSVRPTGENSPLHF.

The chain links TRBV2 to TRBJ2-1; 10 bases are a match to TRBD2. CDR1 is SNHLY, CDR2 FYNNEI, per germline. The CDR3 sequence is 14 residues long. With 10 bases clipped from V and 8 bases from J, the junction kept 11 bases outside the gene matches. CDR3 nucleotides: TGTGCCATCCCACTAGCGGGAAAGAGAGATGAGCAGTTCTTC. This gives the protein CAIPLAGKRDEQFF.

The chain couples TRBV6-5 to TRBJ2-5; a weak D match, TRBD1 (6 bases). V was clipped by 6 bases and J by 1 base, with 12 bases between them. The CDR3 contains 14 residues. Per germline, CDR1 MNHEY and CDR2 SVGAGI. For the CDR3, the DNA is TGTGCCAGCAGGAGGGGGACAACCCAAGAGACCCAGTACTTC. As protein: CASRRGTTQETQYF.

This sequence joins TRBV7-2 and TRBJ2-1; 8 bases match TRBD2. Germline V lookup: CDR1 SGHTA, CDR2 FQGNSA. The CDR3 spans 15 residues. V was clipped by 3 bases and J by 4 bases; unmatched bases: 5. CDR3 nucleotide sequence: TGTGCCAGCAGCTTTGGGGCGGGGGGTTACAATGAGCAGTTCTTC. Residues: CASSFGAGGYNEQFF.

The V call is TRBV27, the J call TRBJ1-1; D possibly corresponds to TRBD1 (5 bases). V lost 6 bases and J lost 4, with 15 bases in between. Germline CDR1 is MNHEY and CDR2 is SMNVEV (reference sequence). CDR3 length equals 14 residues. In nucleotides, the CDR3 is TGTGCCAGCAGCTCCCAGGGTTGGGGCACTGAAGCTTTCTTT. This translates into CASSSQGWGTEAFF.